The 5 T cell receptor beta chains given below trace back to one sample, sequenced in a study of blood T cell repertoires in COVID-19. TCRdb's table, derived via immunoSEQ multiplex PCR, lists solely in-frame clones and lacks some. Of around 110,000 clones in the sample, 90% were seen once. Source material: peripheral blood. The receptor set was obtained from a human donor with active COVID-19. The donor label of this sample is uncertain.

The CDR3 DNA is TGCGCCAGCAGCGTGGGACACTCCGGGGCCAACGTCCTGACTTTC. This translates into CASSVGHSGANVLTF. This chain joins TRBV5-1 and TRBJ2-6; maybe TRBD1 (6 bases). Per germline, CDR1 SGHRS and CDR2 YFSETQ. The germline V and J ends were trimmed by 4 bases and 4 bases, with 12 bases remaining between them. The CDR3 totals 15 residues.

This chain uses TRBV28 with TRBJ2-7, with 7 bases that match TRBD1. V lost 4 bases to trimming and J lost 5 bases; unmatched junction nucleotides: 8. The CDR3 has 14 amino acids. The germline V gene has CDR1 MDHEN and CDR2 SYDVKM. Here the CDR3 reads CASSSSTGVHEQYF. The CDR3 DNA sequence: TGTGCCAGCAGTTCGTCTACAGGGGTTCACGAGCAGTACTTC.

This clone occurred once. The CDR3 bases are TGTGCCAGCAGCCTCGGACAGGGATGGGAAGCTTTCTTT. Protein product: CASSLGQGWEAFF. This chain connects TRBV7-2 to TRBJ1-1; the match to TRBD1 covers 8 bases. The V gene end was trimmed by 5 bases and the J gene end by 8 bases; junction bases not matched to a gene: 7. The CDR3 has 13 amino acids. Germline CDR1 reads SGHTA; CDR2 reads FQGNSA.

The V and J genes are TRBV7-2 and TRBJ2-7, with D tentatively TRBD1 (6 bases). With 5 bases removed from V and 2 bases from J, the gap between germline ends came to 16 bases. The CDR3 loop spans 15 amino acids. CDR1 and CDR2 (germline): SGHTA, FQGNSA. The CDR3 sequence: CASSQRQETTYEQYF. The CDR3 DNA follows: TGTGCCAGCAGCCAACGACAGGAAACAACCTACGAGCAGTACTTC.

This chain joins TRBV6-5 and TRBJ2-3; D is perhaps TRBD2 (5 bases). Germline loops: CDR1 MNHEY, CDR2 SVGAGI. Trimming left V 6 bases short and J 2 bases short, with 15 bases between. This CDR3 region has 15 residues. This CDR3 is CASSRDLGPTDTQYF. The CDR3 nucleotides read TGTGCCAGCAGCCGGGATCTCGGGCCCACAGATACGCAGTATTTT.